This TCR beta chain emerged from a study of cytomegalovirus exposure and HLA in healthy donors. The CDR3 is 16 residues long. The V gene end was trimmed by 2 bases and the J gene end by 3 bases; junction bases not matched to a gene: 9. Looked up from germline, CDR1 is MDHEN and CDR2 is SYDVKM. Clones were read by immunoSEQ multiplex PCR, and TCRdb kept only the in-frame ones, dropping some. There are approximately 100,000 clones in the sample; approximately 93% occur only once, and around 1.1% lies in the top ten. This rearrangement joins TRBV28 to TRBJ2-7; the match to TRBD1 covers 8 bases. The receptor was derived from a woman between 25 and 40 years old in good health and CMV-seropositive. Sequenced sample: PBMCs. As DNA, the CDR3 is TGTGCCAGCAGTTTACCACCGACAGGGGTAAGCTACGAGCAGTACTTC. Encoded protein: CASSLPPTGVSYEQYF. Drawing the rest from reference TRBV28 and TRBJ2-7, the complete variable domain is DVKVTQSSRYLVKRTGEKVFLECVQDMDHENMFWYRQDPGLGLRLIYFSYDVKMKEKGDIPEGYSVSREKKERFSLILESASTNQTSMYLCASSLPPTGVSYEQYFGPGTRLTVT.